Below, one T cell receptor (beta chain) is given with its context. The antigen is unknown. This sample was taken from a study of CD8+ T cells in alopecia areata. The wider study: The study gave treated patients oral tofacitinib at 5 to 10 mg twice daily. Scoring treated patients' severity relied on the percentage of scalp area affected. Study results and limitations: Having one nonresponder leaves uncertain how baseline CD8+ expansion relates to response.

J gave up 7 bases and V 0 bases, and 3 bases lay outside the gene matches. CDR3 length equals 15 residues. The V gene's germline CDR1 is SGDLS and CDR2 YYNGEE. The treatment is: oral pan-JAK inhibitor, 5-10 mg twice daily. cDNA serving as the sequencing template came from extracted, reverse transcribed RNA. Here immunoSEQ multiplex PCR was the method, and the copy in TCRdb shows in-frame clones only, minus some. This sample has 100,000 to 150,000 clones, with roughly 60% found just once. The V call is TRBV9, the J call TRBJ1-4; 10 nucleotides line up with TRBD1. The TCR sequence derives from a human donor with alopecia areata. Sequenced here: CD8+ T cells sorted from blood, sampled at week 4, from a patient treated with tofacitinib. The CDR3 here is CASSVGGQGSEKLFF. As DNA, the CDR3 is TGTGCCAGCAGCGTAGGGGGACAGGGGAGTGAAAAACTGTTTTTT.